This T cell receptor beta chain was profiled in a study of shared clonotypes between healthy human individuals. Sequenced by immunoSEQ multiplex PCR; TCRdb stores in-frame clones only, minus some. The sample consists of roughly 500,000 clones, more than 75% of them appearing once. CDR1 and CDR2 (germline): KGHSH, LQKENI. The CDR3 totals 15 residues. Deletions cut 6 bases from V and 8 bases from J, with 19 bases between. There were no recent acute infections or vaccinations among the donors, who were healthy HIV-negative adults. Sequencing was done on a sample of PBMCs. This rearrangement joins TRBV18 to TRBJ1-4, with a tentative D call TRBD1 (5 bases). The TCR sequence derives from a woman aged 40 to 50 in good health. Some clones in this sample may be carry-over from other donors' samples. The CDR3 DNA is TGTGCCAGCTCCCCCTTGGGACTAAGGGAGGAAAAACTGTTTTTT. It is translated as CASSPLGLREEKLFF.